Here is one T cell receptor (beta chain) with its context. This clonotype was seen at least ten times. Its antigen is unknown. No much larger clone exists at a distance of one base, and base qualities are not known. This specimen belongs to a study of identical twins' blood T cells (dated by TCRdb to the early 2010s). Notes on the research overall: Around 50 million Illumina reads were obtained across roughly twelve libraries, of which six were alpha-chain libraries and six were beta-chain libraries. Using next-generation sequencing, the study compared the TCR alpha and beta chain repertoires of three pairs of monozygous twins to assess how genetics influences repertoire formation.

The library was made by 5' RACE. Sequencing was carried out with an Illumina Genome Analyzer IIx. To prepare the RNA-based TCR cDNA libraries, a previously described protocol was followed, with several modifications. Sample-specific barcodes were introduced on both ends of each TCR cDNA library during cDNA synthesis and amplification to prevent cross-contamination. In the authors' own workflow: Between about 95,000 and nearly 550,000 clonotypes were identified per individual, and about 2.2 to 3.6 million CDR3-containing reads were obtained per library. Reads with improper barcode index combinations were discarded, after which clonesets were built for each library with the MiTCR software. During the assembly of CDR3 clonotypes by MiTCR, low-quality reads were filtered or rescued and PCR and sequencing errors were corrected. Artificial out-of-frame clonotypes were removed by being mapped to in-frame sequences, with one indel in the CDR3 allowed. To measure how similar V and J gene usage was between donors, Jensen-Shannon divergence was divided by mean entropy. TCRdb trimmed the raw reads at Q25, called clones with MiXCR and kept productive beta chains. Rows are unified per CDR3 protein, each entry keeping the most common DNA and genes. None of the V and J calls come from the authors' own analysis; TCRdb made them. The sample table shows roughly 340,000 distinct CDR3 sequences, and around 30% are seen once. The leading ten clones occupy about 6.1% of the sample.

What the study reported, not specific to this receptor: The study stated that the proposed role of the TCRalpha J segment in MHC recognition during thymic selection needs to be validated by independent studies. How many CDR3 clonotypes two donors shared depended mainly on the product of their cloneset sizes, and the twins did not clearly stray from this trend. Because the twins were reared together, environmental influences could not be ruled out as the explanation for twin similarity. V gene usage, even among non-selected out-of-frame TCRbeta clonotypes, was reported to be markedly more similar within twin pairs than between unrelated donors. Among the most abundant TCRbeta clonotypes, more CDR3 sequences were shared by each donor with her twin than with unrelated donors.

The donors were six healthy women who made up three monozygous twin pairs. All three twin pairs had been reared together, and it was thought likely that the same infectious agents and vaccines had been met by these twin pairs. TCR cDNA libraries were prepared from RNA that was isolated from peripheral blood mononuclear cells. This TCR was recovered from a woman between 18 and 55 years old in good health. Sequenced material: PBMCs.

The CDR3 region: CASSARVAGYTF. The base sequence is TGTGCCAGTAGTGCTAGAGTTGCAGGCTACACCTTC. The rearranged chain carries TRBV19 and TRBJ1-2; the D gene is unclear. CDR1 and CDR2 were assigned from the germline V gene (reference sequence) as LNHDA and SQIVND. Relative to germline, V is 5 bases shorter and J is 8 bases shorter, with 12 bases between their ends. Its CDR3 holds 12 amino acids, cysteine through phenylalanine. Of all the DNA, just the CDR3 is kept, 36 bases in frame from base 1.